The 22 T cell receptor beta chains below come from one sample, sequenced in a study of T cells in localized non-small cell lung cancer (dated by TCRdb to about 2020). Receptors were amplified or captured by the immunoSEQ multiplex PCR assay. Held by TCRdb, this immuneACCESS table contains in-frame sequences only and omits some clones. Under half of the omission traces to an unresolved V gene where checked; the cause of the rest is unknown. Across this sample there are tens of thousands of clones, with around 82% seen only once. About a tenth of the sample rests with the top ten. This specimen consisted of peripheral blood, obtained before any cancer treatment. Source of these receptors: a female donor aged 60 or older with stage I lung adenocarcinoma.

The sample holds one count of this clone. The V and J genes are TRBV6-1 and TRBJ1-3; a weak D match, TRBD1 (6 bases). Trimming took 4 bases from V and 2 from J, leaving 15 bases between them. There are 16 residues in the CDR3. Germline CDR1 is MNHNS and CDR2 is SASEGT. Here the CDR3 reads CASSVSTRTAGNTIYF. The CDR3 nucleotides read TGTGCCAGCAGTGTTTCGACGAGGACAGCTGGAAACACCATATATTTT.

The chain links TRBV4-3 to TRBJ1-2; D ambiguous. Germline CDR1 reads LGHNA; CDR2 reads YSLEER. The CDR3 covers 14 residues. V dropped 0 bases and J dropped 4 bases, with 9 bases sitting between them. CDR3 in amino acids: CASSQDRRAYGYTF. DNA for the CDR3: TGCGCCAGCAGCCAAGATCGGCGGGCCTATGGCTACACCTTC.

This clone is a singleton in its sample. The rearrangement uses TRBV7-2 and TRBJ1-1; possibly TRBD1 for D (5 bases). CDR3 size: 14 residues. Germline CDR1 is SGHTA and CDR2 is FQGNSA. V lost 1 base and J lost 5, with 11 bases in between. The CDR3 protein is CASSLVAGRTEAFF. The CDR3 DNA follows: TGTGCCAGCAGCTTAGTAGCAGGGAGGACTGAAGCTTTCTTT.

The chain combines TRBV7-2 with TRBJ2-5; the D is unclear. Trimming cost V 5 bases and J 2 bases, with 12 bases left between them. The CDR3 extends over 14 amino acids. Germline assignment: CDR1 SGHTA and CDR2 FQGNSA. CDR3 DNA: TGTGCCAGCAGCGCTCTCGGACGGCAAGAGACCCAGTACTTC. This gives the protein CASSALGRQETQYF.

The chain has TRBV7-9 and TRBJ2-1; 7 bases are shared with TRBD1. The CDR3 extends over 14 amino acids. Trimming removed 1 base from V and 8 bases from J; junction bases left unmatched: 5. CDR1 is SEHNR, CDR2 FQNEAQ, per germline (reference sequence). The CDR3 region is CASSLGTGADEQFF. In nucleotides, the CDR3 is TGTGCCAGCAGCTTAGGGACAGGTGCGGATGAGCAGTTCTTC.

This chain connects TRBV7-6 to TRBJ2-5; possibly TRBD2 for D (5 bases). This CDR3 region has 15 residues. Germline loops: CDR1 SGHVS, CDR2 FNYEAQ. V dropped 5 bases and J dropped 5 bases, with 18 bases sitting between them. The CDR3 coding sequence is TGTGCCAGCAGCCCCCTGCGTGTAGGCGGGGAGACCCAGTACTTC. Its protein product is CASSPLRVGGETQYF.

The CDR3: CASSHSVQGLNYGYTF. As DNA, the CDR3 is TGCGCCAGCAGCCATTCAGTACAGGGGCTAAACTATGGCTACACCTTC. The chain joins TRBV4-3 to TRBJ1-2, with 7 bases aligning to TRBD1. The V segment lost 3 bases and the J segment 2 bases; nucleotides outside the gene matches: 9. The CDR3 is 16 residues long. CDR1 LGHNA and CDR2 YSLEER come from the germline V gene.

The CDR3, as DNA: TGTGCCAGCTCACCATGGAAGCAAGAGACCCAGTACTTC. Amino acid sequence: CASSPWKQETQYF. This chain connects TRBV18 to TRBJ2-5, with D unresolved. The germline V gene encodes CDR1 KGHSH and CDR2 LQKENI. Trimming removed 2 bases at V and 2 bases at J, with 6 bases between. The CDR3 sequence is 13 residues long.

V usage is TRBV7-3 and J usage is TRBJ1-1; D may be TRBD1 (5 bases). Germline V gives CDR1 SGHTA, CDR2 FQGTGA. The CDR3 extends over 13 amino acids. Deletions cut 3 bases from V and 7 bases from J, with 12 bases between. The CDR3 region is CASSFARDGEAFF. The DNA of the CDR3 is TGTGCCAGCAGCTTTGCGAGGGACGGTGAAGCTTTCTTT.

This clone was observed a few times. The chain joins TRBV30 to TRBJ1-6; D may be TRBD1 (5 bases). Germline CDR1 is GTSNPN and CDR2 is SVGIG (reference sequence). This CDR3 is 13 amino acids long. V lost 3 bases and J 8 bases, leaving 11 bases between the germline ends. In nucleotides, the CDR3 is TGTGCCTGGAGAGGGACGGCTCATTCACCCCTCCACTTT. Residues: CAWRGTAHSPLHF.

This clone was detected a few times. The chain recombines TRBV21-1 with TRBJ1-3; the D call of TRBD1 is as the table states it, not checked on the DNA. TRBV21-1 corresponds to a pseudogene. CDR3 length: 14 amino acids. CDR3 sequence reads: CASRTGRAGNTIYF. In DNA, the CDR3 is TGTGCCAGCAGGACAGGGAGAGCTGGAAACACCATATATTTT.

As DNA, the CDR3 is TGCGCCAGCAGCTTGGTAGTCCAGGATGGCTACACCTTC. It yields the protein CASSLVVQDGYTF. The rearrangement uses TRBV5-1 and TRBJ1-2; D remains ambiguous. Trimming removed 0 bases from V and 6 bases from J, with 9 bases in between. Germline CDR1 and CDR2: SGHRS and YFSETQ. This CDR3 has 13 residues.

The table lists this clone with a count of one. The chain links TRBV5-1 to TRBJ2-1; TRBD2 is a possible D gene (6 bases). CDR1 and CDR2 from the germline V gene are SGHRS and YFSETQ. The CDR3 runs to 16 residues. V was clipped by 2 bases and J by 4 bases, with 16 bases between them. DNA for the CDR3: TGCGCCAGCAGCTTAGCTGGGGGGAGTCTGTACAATGAGCAGTTCTTC. Its translation: CASSLAGGSLYNEQFF.

The table lists this clone with a count of one. DNA of the CDR3: TGTGCCAGCAGCTTATCTAGCTCTGGAAACACCATATATTTT. This translates into CASSLSSSGNTIYF. The chain links TRBV7-9 to TRBJ1-3, with unresolved D. The germline V gene encodes CDR1 SEHNR and CDR2 FQNEAQ (reference sequence). CDR3 length: 14 amino acids. Trimming shortened V by 2 bases and J by 0 bases, and 5 bases separated the two germline ends.

This sequence joins TRBV5-1 and TRBJ1-4; D might be TRBD1 (5 bases). V lost 3 bases to trimming and J lost 8 bases, with 20 bases between them. Germline loops: CDR1 SGHRS, CDR2 YFSETQ. The CDR3 runs 16 residues. CDR3 DNA: TGCGCCAGCAGCTCGGAGGGGCACCTAAACAACGAAAAACTGTTTTTT. Translation gives CASSSEGHLNNEKLFF. The entire variable domain, with the rest obtained from reference TRBV5-1 and TRBJ1-4, is as follows: KAGVTQTPRYLIKTRGQQVTLSCSPISGHRSVSWYQQTPGQGLQFLFEYFSETQRNKGNFPGRFSGRQFSNSRSEMNVSTLELGDSALYLCASSSEGHLNNEKLFFGSGTQLSVL.

Regarding this clone: The identical CDR3 is also encoded by other nucleotide sequences in the sample. The V call is TRBV5-6, the J call TRBJ2-7; D may be TRBD1 or TRBD2 (5 bases each). Trimming removed 4 bases from V and 5 bases from J, with 22 bases in between. CDR1 SGHDT and CDR2 YYEEEE come from the germline V gene. The CDR3 contains 16 residues. The CDR3 DNA sequence: TGTGCCAGCAGCGAAGGGCCGAGAACGGGGACCCACGAGCAGTACTTC. As protein: CASSEGPRTGTHEQYF.

The genes are TRBV6-5 and TRBJ1-2, with no clear D. From germline, CDR1 is MNHEY and CDR2 SVGAGI. The CDR3 length is 11 residues. V shed 0 bases and J shed 6 bases, with 2 bases lying between them. The CDR3 spells CASSYSHGYTF. CDR3 nucleotide sequence: TGTGCCAGCAGTTACTCTCATGGCTACACCTTC.

The chain links TRBV2 to TRBJ1-2; 9 bases fit TRBD1. Unmatched junction bases numbered 7, after V lost 7 bases and J lost 7 bases. The CDR3 length is 13 residues. The V gene's germline CDR1 is SNHLY and CDR2 FYNNEI. CDR3: CASTLQGASGYTF. DNA for the CDR3: TGTGCCAGCACCCTACAGGGGGCCTCTGGCTACACCTTC.

V and J are TRBV7-2 and TRBJ1-1; 9 nucleotides agree with TRBD1. The CDR3 contains 15 residues. J was trimmed by 6 bases and V by 5 bases; bases with no gene match: 10. The germline gives CDR1 SGHTA, CDR2 FQGNSA. The CDR3 reads CASSGQTGGFSEAFF. The CDR3 DNA sequence: TGTGCCAGCAGCGGACAGACAGGGGGATTTTCTGAAGCTTTCTTT.

The genes are TRBV7-2 and TRBJ1-1, with TRBD1 matching over 7 bases. V lost 1 base, J lost 4 bases, and 6 bases stayed unmatched. Germline-derived CDR1 and CDR2 are SGHTA and FQGNSA. CDR3 length: 15 amino acids. The CDR3 region is CASSLENRQGTEAFF. CDR3 in DNA: TGTGCCAGCAGCTTAGAGAACCGACAGGGCACTGAAGCTTTCTTT.

The chain's CDR3 is CASSLTGTVTNYGYTF. The CDR3 nucleotides are TGTGCCAGCAGCTTAACCGGGACAGTCACTAACTATGGCTACACCTTC. The chain couples TRBV5-8 to TRBJ1-2; 7 nucleotides align to TRBD1. Germline V CDR1 and CDR2: SGHTS, YDEGEE. There are 16 residues in the CDR3. V shed 2 bases and J 0 bases; nucleotides not matched to a gene: 7. The complete variable domain, with remaining parts taken from reference TRBV5-8 and TRBJ1-2, reads EAGVTQSPTHLIKTRGQQATLRCSPISGHTSVYWYQQALGLGLQFLLWYDEGEERNRGNFPPRFSGRQFPNYSSELNVNALELEDSALYLCASSLTGTVTNYGYTFGSGTRLTVV.

The chain recombines TRBV7-9 with TRBJ2-3; 16 nucleotides line up with TRBD2. Germline V gene data show CDR1 as SEHNR and CDR2 as FQNEAQ (reference sequence). V dropped 5 bases and J dropped 8; count of bases not matched to a gene: 4. The CDR3 is 15 amino acids. Written as DNA, the CDR3 is TGTGCCAGCAGCGGGACTAGCGGGAGGGAGGGTACGCAGTATTTT. It is translated as CASSGTSGREGTQYF.